Presented here are 26 T cell receptor beta chains from one specimen sequenced in a study of T cell responses to AZD1222 COVID-19 vaccine. The method was immunoSEQ multiplex PCR; TCRdb's version includes in-frame clones alone and lacks a portion of them. The sample has around 200,000 clones, just over 90% seen once; the top ten hold roughly 0.99%. The sample consisted of peripheral blood, taken on day 0 of AZD1222 vaccination. The receptors were sampled from an adult in good health.

This clone appeared once. V and J are TRBV3-1 (or the pseudogene TRBV3-2) and TRBJ1-1; TRBD1 might be the D (6 bases). The V gene lost 4 bases and the J gene lost 6 bases, with 15 bases spanning the gap. Looked up from germline, CDR1 is LGHDT and CDR2 is YNNKEL (reference sequence). CDR3 size: 14 residues. The CDR3 nucleotides read TGTGCCAGCAGCCCCCTAACAGGGTTGGCTGAAGCTTTCTTT. Amino acids: CASSPLTGLAEAFF.

This clone was counted a single time. This chain joins TRBV27 and TRBJ1-6; maybe TRBD1 (6 bases). The CDR3 consists of 14 residues. Trimming removed 2 bases at V and 6 bases at J, with 8 bases between. Germline V lookup: CDR1 MNHEY, CDR2 SMNVEV (reference sequence). CDR3 bases: TGTGCCAGCAGTTTACCAGGGGTTAATTCACCCCTCCACTTT. It specifies CASSLPGVNSPLHF.

This clone was observed a single time. The chain employs TRBV12-3 or TRBV12-4 and TRBJ2-7; TRBD1 matches at 8 bases. J was trimmed by 5 bases and V by 4 bases; bases with no gene match: 4. The CDR3 totals 13 residues. Here the CDR3 DNA reads TGTGCCAGCAGTTCGACAGGGGTCAACGAGCAGTACTTC. Its translation is CASSSTGVNEQYF.

This chain uses TRBV12-5 with TRBJ1-1; TRBD1 matches 8 bases. Trimming removed 0 bases from V and 4 bases from J; junction bases left unmatched: 16. The CDR3 consists of 19 residues. The germline V gene has CDR1 LGHNT and CDR2 FRNRAP. This CDR3 reads CASGLVRGAGGAGGTEAFF. CDR3 nucleotide sequence: TGTGCTAGTGGTTTGGTGAGGGGGGCAGGGGGCGCGGGAGGCACTGAAGCTTTCTTT. Full variable domain (missing parts from reference TRBV12-5 and TRBJ1-1): DARVTQTPRHKVTEMGQEVTMRCQPILGHNTVFWYRQTMMQGLELLAYFRNRAPLDDSGMPKDRFSAEMPDATLATLKIQPSEPRDSAVYFCASGLVRGAGGAGGTEAFFGQGTRLTVV.

The V and J genes are TRBV21-1 and TRBJ1-5; the D call TRBD1 from the table was never checked on the DNA. TRBV21-1 is listed as a pseudogene. CDR3 length equals 17 residues. Written as DNA, the CDR3 is TGTGCCAGCAGCATTCTATTCTGGGACACTCGCAATCAGCCCCAGCATTTT. Protein product: CASSILFWDTRNQPQHF.

The chain carries TRBV5-4 and TRBJ1-2; the D gene is possibly TRBD1 (6 bases). Trimming took off 0 bases at V and 2 bases at J, with 14 bases between the two ends. Looked up from germline, CDR1 is SGHNT and CDR2 is YYREEE (reference sequence). The CDR3 runs to 16 residues. CDR3 in DNA: TGTGCCAGCAGCTTGGTTCGAGGAGGGGGGAACTATGGCTACACCTTC. It translates to CASSLVRGGGNYGYTF.

The chain employs TRBV27 and TRBJ2-1, with unresolved D. The CDR3 length is 15 residues. The V gene lost 2 bases and the J gene lost 0 bases, with 8 bases spanning the gap. In germline, CDR1 is MNHEY, CDR2 SMNVEV (reference sequence). The CDR3 sequence: CASSLGRNSYNEQFF. Here the CDR3 DNA reads TGTGCCAGCAGTTTAGGGCGGAACTCCTACAATGAGCAGTTCTTC.

The V gene is TRBV5-1, the J gene TRBJ2-7; 12 positions agree with TRBD2. Trimming at V came to 0 bases and at J to 0 bases, leaving 1 base not matched to a gene. The germline gives CDR1 SGHRS, CDR2 YFSETQ. This CDR3 is built from 16 residues. CDR3 DNA sequence: TGCGCCAGCAGCTTGGGACTAGCGGGGGTCTCCTACGAGCAGTACTTC. Protein product: CASSLGLAGVSYEQYF. Supplemented by reference TRBV5-1 and TRBJ2-7, the full variable domain reads KAGVTQTPRYLIKTRGQQVTLSCSPISGHRSVSWYQQTPGQGLQFLFEYFSETQRNKGNFPGRFSGRQFSNSRSEMNVSTLELGDSALYLCASSLGLAGVSYEQYFGPGTRLTVT.

The chain recombines TRBV15 with TRBJ1-5; no firm D call. Germline lookup yields CDR1 LNHNV and CDR2 YYDKDF (reference sequence). This CDR3 has 15 amino acids. Trimming left V 0 bases short and J 7 bases short, with 13 bases between. DNA of the CDR3: TGTGCCACCAGCAGAGATTTGAGGGTCCTCCAGCCCCAGCATTTT. Amino acids: CATSRDLRVLQPQHF.

The J gene is TRBJ1-2, the V gene TRBV6-5; perhaps TRBD1 as D (6 bases). V dropped 6 bases and J dropped 4 bases, with 15 bases sitting between them. Germline CDR1 is MNHEY and CDR2 is SVGAGI. The length of the CDR3 is 14 residues. This CDR3 reads CASSKGHGGYGYTF. The CDR3 region has the DNA TGTGCCAGCAGCAAGGGACACGGGGGCTATGGCTACACCTTC.

V is TRBV5-1 and J is TRBJ2-2, with 14 bases identical to TRBD2. Germline V gene lookup returns CDR1 SGHRS and CDR2 YFSETQ. V lost 2 bases, J lost 6 bases, and 6 bases stayed unmatched. The CDR3 is made up of 17 amino acids. DNA of the CDR3: TGCGCCAGCAGCTTAGGGACTAGCGGGAGTGAGGCCGGGGAGCTGTTTTTT. This codes for CASSLGTSGSEAGELFF.

The CDR3 region is CASSLETYNEQFF. The CDR3 bases are TGTGCCAGCAGCTTAGAGACCTACAATGAGCAGTTCTTC. The V call is TRBV7-8, the J call TRBJ2-1; the D is unclear. Between the trimmed V and J ends, which lost 1 base and 2 bases, there was a span of 3 bases. CDR1 and CDR2 (germline): SGHVS, FQNEAQ. The CDR3 runs to 13 residues.

This CDR3 reads CASSQDPSFGEQFF. CDR3 bases: TGTGCCAGCAGCCAAGACCCTAGCTTCGGTGAGCAGTTCTTC. The rearrangement uses TRBV3-1 (or the pseudogene TRBV3-2) and TRBJ2-1, with TRBD2 as a possible D gene (5 bases). The length of the CDR3 is 14 residues. The V end lost 0 bases, the J end lost 9 bases, and 12 bases lay between the germline ends. Germline V CDR1 and CDR2: LGHDT, YNNKEL (reference sequence).

This rearrangement joins TRBV5-8 to TRBJ2-5, with unresolved D. Trimming removed 2 bases at V and 5 bases at J, with 19 bases between. This CDR3 region has 16 residues. Germline V lookup: CDR1 SGHTS, CDR2 YDEGEE. CDR3 in amino acids: CASSFGRLDERETQYF. CDR3 nucleotide sequence: TGTGCCAGCAGCTTTGGACGGTTGGATGAAAGGGAGACCCAGTACTTC.

The genes are TRBV4-2 and TRBJ1-1, with 7 bases aligning to TRBD1. This CDR3 region has 14 residues. V gave up 3 bases and J gave up 6 bases; unmatched junction bases: 7. Germline CDR1 LGHNA, CDR2 YNFKEQ. CDR3 DNA sequence: TGTGCCAGCAGCCACGCCCAGGGGGGGCCTGAAGCTTTCTTT. It codes for CASSHAQGGPEAFF.

The V and J genes are TRBV10-2 and TRBJ1-1; the D gene is possibly TRBD1 (6 bases). Germline values: CDR1 WSHSY, CDR2 SAAADI. The V gene lost 7 bases and the J gene lost 4 bases, with 16 bases spanning the gap. There are 14 residues in the CDR3. This CDR3 is CASTLAGAVTEAFF. The CDR3 DNA is TGCGCCAGCACCCTCGCGGGGGCGGTCACTGAAGCTTTCTTT.

The rearrangement uses TRBV18 and TRBJ2-2; D is possibly TRBD2 (6 bases). Looked up from germline, CDR1 is KGHSH and CDR2 is LQKENI. The V gene lost 5 bases and the J gene lost 4 bases, with 14 bases spanning the gap. This CDR3 spans 15 amino acids. The CDR3 sequence is CASSNSGPPTGELFF. The CDR3 bases are TGTGCCAGCTCAAATAGCGGCCCTCCCACCGGGGAGCTGTTTTTT.

The rearrangement links TRBV12-3 or TRBV12-4 to TRBJ2-1; 8 bases match TRBD1. CDR3 length equals 13 residues. Trimming cost V 4 bases and J 8 bases; bases outside gene matches: 4. CDR3 protein: CASSSDRADEQFF. The CDR3 DNA follows: TGTGCCAGCAGTTCGGACAGGGCCGATGAGCAGTTCTTC.

This rearrangement joins TRBV5-4 to TRBJ2-7; D remains unclear. Looked up from germline, CDR1 is SGHNT and CDR2 is YYREEE (reference sequence). CDR3 length: 15 residues. The ends were cut back, 0 bases at V and 0 bases at J, with 10 bases in the middle. The CDR3 region has the DNA TGTGCCAGCAGCTTGGTTGGGCGGTCCTCCTACGAGCAGTACTTC. It translates to CASSLVGRSSYEQYF.

The chain uses TRBV7-3 and TRBJ1-6; D is unresolved. Trimming left V 0 bases short and J 6 bases short, with 9 bases between. Per the germline V gene, CDR1 is SGHTA and CDR2 is FQGTGA. CDR3 length: 15 residues. The CDR3 nucleotides are TGTGCCAGCAGCTTAACGGGGTACAGTAATTCACCCCTCCACTTT. This translates into CASSLTGYSNSPLHF.

The genes are TRBV28 and TRBJ2-1, with 10 bases identical to TRBD2. CDR1 and CDR2 from the germline V gene are MDHEN and SYDVKM. This CDR3 is 17 amino acids long. After removal of 5 bases from V and 6 bases from J, the junction contained 13 bases not matched to a gene. The CDR3 DNA follows: TGTGCCAGCAGTATCCGACTTCTAGCGGGAGCGTTCAATGAGCAGTTCTTC. Translation: CASSIRLLAGAFNEQFF.

Comment on this clone: Germline and junction disagree at one end, which may indicate a read error. The chain couples TRBV7-7 to TRBJ2-3, with 8 bases fitting TRBD2. The germline gives CDR1 SSHAT, CDR2 FNYEAQ (reference sequence). The CDR3 extends over 16 amino acids. The CDR3 DNA sequence: TGTGCTAGCAGCTTAGGACCAGCGGGGGAAGGAGATACGCAGTATTTT. Protein product: CASSLGPAGEGDTQYF.

This chain uses TRBV6-5 with TRBJ1-1; D is unclear. This CDR3 region has 12 residues. V was pared by 10 bases and J by 7 bases, with 16 bases between. CDR1 is MNHEY, CDR2 SVGAGI, per germline. CDR3 sequence reads: CAITPGMGEAFF. Written as DNA, the CDR3 is TGTGCCATTACCCCCGGTATGGGTGAAGCTTTCTTT.

Turning to this clone: An end of the junction does not agree with germline; a read error may underlie this. The CDR3, as DNA: TGTGCTAGCAGACCGGGACAGAGAACGGGAGAGACCCAGTACTTC. It is translated as CASRPGQRTGETQYF. The chain recombines TRBV7-7 with TRBJ2-5; 7 bases match TRBD1. CDR1 and CDR2 (germline): SSHAT, FNYEAQ (reference sequence). CDR3 length: 15 amino acids.

This rearrangement joins TRBV6-5 to TRBJ2-1; D gene unclear. The CDR3 runs to 14 residues. Germline values: CDR1 MNHEY, CDR2 SVGAGI. V gave up 5 bases and J gave up 5 bases, with 13 bases separating them. Written as DNA, the CDR3 is TGTGCCAGCAGTACCGGGTCTTTGGACAATGAGCAGTTCTTC. Translating gives CASSTGSLDNEQFF.

This clone was found once. The chain has TRBV28 and TRBJ2-2, with TRBD2 matching over 8 bases. CDR3 size: 14 residues. V lost 2 bases, J lost 6 bases, and 2 bases stayed unmatched. Per the germline V gene, CDR1 is MDHEN and CDR2 is SYDVKM. CDR3 loop: CASSLLSGAGELFF. The CDR3 coding sequence is TGTGCCAGCAGTTTACTTAGCGGGGCCGGGGAGCTGTTTTTT.